Listed below are T cell receptor beta chains from one sample, sequenced in a study of Ad26.COV2.S vaccination and SARS-CoV-2 variants. TCRdb's table, derived via immunoSEQ multiplex PCR, lists solely in-frame clones and lacks some. There are about 320,000 clones in the sample; almost 90% occur only once, and 4.5% to 5.5% lies in the top ten. The sample here was peripheral blood, taken in a trial of Ad26.COV2.S vaccine versus placebo. These receptors were obtained from a person between 18 and 65 years old who received the Ad26.COV2.S COVID-19 vaccine or a placebo. Both conserved end residues are part of each CDR3. A D gene is named only where the DNA matches it firmly. Clone size is not always given. Where it is, it says once, few, many or a class for expanded clones.

J | D | size | V | CDR3 | DNA
TRBJ2-7 | . | . | TRBV6-2/TRBV6-3 | CASSYSNRAYEQYF | TGTGCCAGCAGTTACTCGAATAGGGCCTACGAGCAGTACTTC
TRBJ2-4 | TRBD1 | . | TRBV5-1 | CASSRGQAAQYF | TGCGCCAGCAGCCGGGGACAGGCGGCACAGTACTTC
TRBJ1-5 | . | . | TRBV15 | CATSTFGDGQPQHF | TGTGCCACCAGCACCTTCGGTGACGGTCAGCCCCAGCATTTT
TRBJ1-5 | TRBD1 | . | TRBV10-2 | CASSADRTYLNNQPQHF | TGCGCCAGCAGTGCGGACAGGACTTACCTTAACAATCAGCCCCAGCATTTT
TRBJ1-6 | . | . | TRBV25-1 | CASSDVAGFLPLHF | TGTGCCAGCAGTGATGTCGCGGGGTTTCTACCCCTCCACTTT
TRBJ2-1 | . | . | TRBV19 | CASSLQQANNEQFF | TGTGCCAGTAGTTTACAGCAAGCTAATAATGAGCAGTTCTTC
TRBJ2-1 | TRBD2 | . | TRBV5-6 | CASSGASGSYNEQFF | TGTGCCAGCAGCGGGGCTAGCGGTTCCTACAATGAGCAGTTCTTC
TRBJ2-5 | . | . | TRBV5-1 | CASRSPAYQETQYF | TGCGCCAGCAGGTCCCCAGCGTACCAAGAGACCCAGTACTTC
TRBJ1-4 | . | . | TRBV9 | CASTPGRKNEKLFF | TGTGCCAGCACCCCCGGACGCAAGAATGAAAAACTGTTTTTT
TRBJ1-5 | . | . | TRBV4-3 | CASSQWAADQPQHF | TGCGCCAGCAGCCAATGGGCAGCTGATCAGCCCCAGCATTTT
TRBJ2-7 | . | few | TRBV7-9 | CASGRLRGGQYEQYF | TGTGCCAGCGGTCGTCTGCGCGGGGGCCAATACGAGCAGTACTTC
TRBJ1-2 | . | . | TRBV6-2/TRBV6-3 | CASSLRGPVSPFNYGYTF | TGTGCCAGCAGTCTTAGAGGGCCCGTCAGCCCTTTTAACTATGGCTACACCTTC
TRBJ1-5 | . | . | TRBV18 | CASSPGSLSNQPQHF | TGTGCCAGCTCACCCGGAAGCCTTAGCAATCAGCCCCAGCATTTT
TRBJ2-2 | TRBD1 | . | TRBV24-1 | CATSDSTGVVGELFF | TGTGCCACCAGTGACTCGACAGGGGTGGTCGGGGAGCTGTTTTTT
TRBJ1-6 | . | . | TRBV19 | CASSSKQGRPLHF | TGTGCCAGTAGTTCGAAACAGGGAAGACCCCTCCACTTT
TRBJ1-4 | . | . | TRBV5-5 | CASSLDVGREKLFF | TGTGCCAGCAGCTTGGATGTAGGGAGGGAAAAACTGTTTTTT
TRBJ1-1 | . | . | TRBV11-3 | CASSWAGTAGAEAFF | TGTGCCAGCAGCTGGGCCGGGACGGCGGGGGCTGAAGCTTTCTTT
TRBJ1-2 | TRBD1 | . | TRBV25-1 | CASSEGVRGPSGYTF | TGTGCCAGCAGTGAAGGGGTGAGGGGGCCGAGCGGCTACACCTTC
TRBJ2-1 | . | . | TRBV6-2/TRBV6-3 | CASSFPRAGASYVSSYNEQFF | TGTGCCAGCAGTTTCCCGCGGGCGGGGGCTTCCTATGTAAGCTCCTACAATGAGCAGTTCTTC
TRBJ1-5 | . | once | TRBV27 | CASSLSDSNQPQHF | TGTGCCAGCAGTTTATCGGATAGCAATCAGCCCCAGCATTTT
TRBJ2-5 | . | . | TRBV7-6 | CASSSSDIGTQYF | TGTGCCAGCAGCTCATCGGATATAGGGACCCAGTACTTC
TRBJ1-1 | . | once | TRBV10-2 | CASRGDLGGYGALGIPEAFF | TGCGCCAGCAGGGGGGACCTAGGAGGGTATGGGGCCCTTGGGATCCCTGAAGCTTTCTTT
TRBJ2-7 | . | . | TRBV6-5 | CASSNQGAYEQYF | TGTGCCAGCAGTAATCAGGGAGCCTACGAGCAGTACTTC
TRBJ1-1 | . | . | TRBV4-3 | CASSQSRGNTEAFF | TGCGCCAGCAGCCAATCAAGGGGGAACACTGAAGCTTTCTTT
TRBJ2-5 | . | . | TRBV30 | CAWSPRLAEETQYF | TGTGCCTGGAGCCCCCGTTTGGCAGAAGAGACCCAGTACTTC
TRBJ2-2 | TRBD2 | . | TRBV5-1 | CASKLAGAPGELFF | TGCGCCAGCAAGTTAGCGGGGGCCCCCGGGGAGCTGTTTTTT
TRBJ1-5 | . | . | TRBV10-1 | CASRLGRRSLGNQPQHF | TGCGCCAGCAGATTGGGACGCAGAAGCCTTGGCAATCAGCCCCAGCATTTT
TRBJ2-3 | . | . | TRBV12-3/TRBV12-4 | CASSFMDGDTQYF | TGTGCCAGCAGTTTCATGGACGGAGATACGCAGTATTTT
TRBJ1-5 | . | . | TRBV15 | CATSRGSSNQPQHF | TGTGCCACCAGCAGGGGAAGTAGCAATCAGCCCCAGCATTTT
TRBJ2-3 | . | . | TRBV7-9 | CASSSLDADTQYF | TGTGCCAGCAGCTCCCTAGATGCAGATACGCAGTATTTT
TRBJ1-6 | TRBD1 | . | TRBV6-5 | CASTRDRGYSPLHF | TGTGCCAGCACCCGGGACAGGGGGTATTCACCCCTCCACTTT
TRBJ1-1 | . | once | TRBV7-6 | CASSLVPSGGTEAFF | TGTGCCAGCAGCTTAGTACCTTCGGGGGGCACTGAAGCTTTCTTT
TRBJ1-2 | . | once | TRBV15 | CATSRGDGYPYGYTF | TGTGCCACCAGCAGAGGGGACGGCTACCCCTATGGCTACACCTTC
TRBJ1-6 | . | . | TRBV18 | CASSRTAGDDSPLHF | TGTGCCAGCTCTCGGACGGCAGGGGACGATTCACCCCTCCACTTT
TRBJ2-3 | . | . | TRBV18 | CASSQTHLDTQYF | TGTGCCAGCTCACAGACCCACCTAGATACGCAGTATTTT
TRBJ1-1 | . | . | TRBV5-1 | CASSLNVGLDEAFF | TGCGCCAGCAGCTTGAATGTTGGCCTAGATGAAGCTTTCTTT
TRBJ1-5 | TRBD1 | few | TRBV19 | CASRSGTGGINQPQHF | TGTGCCAGTAGGAGCGGGACAGGGGGAATCAATCAGCCCCAGCATTTT
TRBJ2-3 | TRBD1 | . | TRBV10-1 | CASSERGTGTRGTQYF | TGCGCCAGCAGTGAGAGAGGGACAGGGACGCGTGGTACGCAGTATTTT